At least ten counts were recorded for the clone carrying this TCR beta chain. This sample is part of a study of chronic HIV infection and antiretroviral therapy. Each CDR3 protein is one row after TCRdb ran MiXCR on the 5' RACE reads. The table shows approximately 30,000 distinct CDR3 sequences, with roughly 8.7% occurring only once. In germline, CDR1 is LGHNA, CDR2 YSLEER. The V and J ends lost 0 bases and 4 bases respectively, with 15 bases between them. CDR3 length: 16 amino acids. V gene TRBV4-3 combines with J gene TRBJ1-1, with D perhaps matching TRBD1 (5 bases). The TCR comes from an adult who had HIV and had not received antiretroviral therapy, or was an uninfected healthy control (not recorded which). Sequences were obtained from peripheral blood. CDR3 protein: CASSQDGRSRGTEAFF. The CDR3 coding sequence is TGCGCCAGCAGCCAAGATGGGCGGTCAAGGGGCACTGAAGCTTTCTTT.